This T cell receptor beta chain was sequenced during a study of blood T cell repertoires in COVID-19. Across the whole study: The study drew acute and convalescent COVID-19 samples from the United States, Italy and Spain. The analysed material was cDNA or gDNA that came from T cells, B-cell-depleted T cells, or PBMCs.

This CDR3 contains 14 residues. Germline V gene lookup returns CDR1 KGHSH and CDR2 LQKENI. The J segment lost 7 bases and the V segment lost 5 bases, leaving 4 bases of the junction unmatched. In the original analysis: Amplifying reference gene primers gave estimates of nucleated cell counts. Some clones are missing from TCRdb's copy, which holds only in-frame ones; the method was immunoSEQ multiplex PCR. V and J calls and clone size come straight from that table; D and trimming were deduced from the DNA. This sample has about 240,000 clones; about 80% occur once, and the top ten carry around 9.6%. The chain couples TRBV18 to TRBJ1-6; TRBD1 matches 8 bases. The sequence was collected from an elderly woman with acute or convalescent COVID-19. Sequenced: peripheral blood. The CDR3 protein is CASSSQGENSPLHF. As DNA, the CDR3 is TGTGCCAGCTCATCACAGGGGGAAAATTCACCCCTCCACTTT.